This T cell receptor beta chain came from a study of OX40 agonist ivuxolimab in advanced cancers. Notes on this clone: Antigen: not known.

General study results and limits: In the 0.1 to 3.0 mg/kg range, CD4+ and CD8+ blood T cells had expanded clonally by week 6.

Sequenced by immunoSEQ multiplex PCR; TCRdb stores in-frame clones only, minus some. The sample has around 64,000 clones; 70% to 90% are singletons. This CDR3 has 14 amino acids. Germline V gene lookup returns CDR1 SGHDT and CDR2 YYEEEE. V was cut by 5 bases and J by 0 bases, with 9 bases left in between. Source: CD4+ or CD8+ T cells sorted from blood, taken in a trial of the OX40 agonist ivuxolimab. This rearrangement joins TRBV5-6 to TRBJ2-1; D is ambiguous. The receptor's source is an adult with an advanced solid tumor such as melanoma, head and neck, liver or kidney cancer. CDR3 DNA: TGTGCCAGCAGTGGCAGGAGCTCCTACAATGAGCAGTTCTTC. It translates to CASSGRSSYNEQFF.